Listed below are T cell receptor beta chains from one sample, sequenced in a study of identical twins. MiXCR, applied by TCRdb to the 5' RACE reads, yields one record per CDR3 protein. The table shows some 230,000 distinct CDR3 sequences, with roughly 7.1% occurring only once. The same data also contributed to another study, on T cells expressing NK-cell markers.

Source material: CD8+ T cells sorted from blood. The source is a woman between 18 and 29 years old in good health. Each CDR3 is given with its conserved first and last residue. Each record gives: V gene, D gene, clone size, J gene, CDR3 DNA, CDR3 protein. D genes are given only for firm matches. Size is stated for part of the rows, as once, few or many counts, or as a class when the clone is expanded.

TRBV10-2,NA,many,TRBJ2-7,TGCGCCAGCAGTGACGGGTCCTTAGCGGACCTCTACGAGCAGTACTTC,CASSDGSLADLYEQYF
TRBV3-1,NA,many,TRBJ2-3,TGTGCCAGCAGCCAAGCCCCCGGGGAGGTGCGGGGAGATACGCAGTATTTT,CASSQAPGEVRGDTQYF
TRBV4-1,NA,many,TRBJ1-1,TGCGCCAGTGGCGGGAACACTGAAGCTTTCTTT,CASGGNTEAFF
TRBV6-1,TRBD1,NA,TRBJ2-2,TGTGCCAGCTGGACAGGGGCAGCCGGGGAGCTGTTTTTT,CASWTGAAGELFF
TRBV2,NA,NA,TRBJ1-2,TGTGCCAGCAGTGCGGGGGAAACTAACTATGGCTACACCTTC,CASSAGETNYGYTF
TRBV25-1,TRBD2,NA,TRBJ2-7,TGTGCCAGCAACCTAGCGGGTGGCGACGAGCAGTACTTC,CASNLAGGDEQYF
TRBV29-1,TRBD2,few,TRBJ2-1,TGCAGCGCCGTTACAACTAGCGGGTCCTACAATGAGCAGTTCTTC,CSAVTTSGSYNEQFF
TRBV5-6,NA,NA,TRBJ1-4,TGTGCCAGCAGCTTGGGACCAGGGGAGGATGAAAAACTGTTTTTT,CASSLGPGEDEKLFF
TRBV2,NA,NA,TRBJ2-5,TGTGCCAGCAGTGACGGGGGGCCACAAGAGACCCAGTACTTC,CASSDGGPQETQYF
TRBV7-9,TRBD2,NA,TRBJ2-2,TGTGCCAGCAGCCTTCTCGGGGGGAAGAACACCGGGGAGCTGTTTTTT,CASSLLGGKNTGELFF
TRBV5-1,NA,few,TRBJ1-2,TGCGCCAGCAGCTTGGCCGGGGGCCCTGTTGGCTACACCTTC,CASSLAGGPVGYTF
TRBV29-1,TRBD2,NA,TRBJ2-2,TGCAGCGCCAACGGGGGTATCCCGGGGCTAGCGGGAACCGGGGAGCTGTTTTTT,CSANGGIPGLAGTGELFF
TRBV20-1,NA,NA,TRBJ2-7,TGCAGTGCTAGAGATGATCGGACTTCCTACGAGCAGTACTTC,CSARDDRTSYEQYF
TRBV6-6,NA,NA,TRBJ1-2,TGTGCCAGCAGTTACACAATAAACTATGGCTACACCTTC,CASSYTINYGYTF
TRBV12-3/TRBV12-4,NA,many,TRBJ2-3,TGTGCCACCTCCTGGGGGGGCACAGATACGCAGTATTTT,CATSWGGTDTQYF
TRBV7-9,NA,NA,TRBJ1-2,TGTGCCAGCACCCACGGGGGGGCGAGTTTTGGCTACACCTTC,CASTHGGASFGYTF
TRBV5-5,NA,NA,TRBJ1-1,TGTGCCAGCAGCTTGTGGGGGGAGAACACTGAAGCTTTCTTT,CASSLWGENTEAFF
TRBV9,NA,many,TRBJ2-2,TGTGCCAGCGGCACTGAGGGGTCTTCATTGAACACCGGGGAGCTGTTTTTT,CASGTEGSSLNTGELFF
TRBV5-1,NA,many,TRBJ2-3,TGCGCCAGCAGCTTGGAGGCGGGGGCCATCACAGATACGCAGTATTTT,CASSLEAGAITDTQYF
TRBV12-3/TRBV12-4,NA,many,TRBJ2-1,TGTGCCAGCGGGGGGGCTTCCTACAATGAGCAGTTCTTC,CASGGASYNEQFF
TRBV5-1,NA,few,TRBJ2-6,TGCGCCAGCAGCTTGGCAACAGGGCGTGGGGCCAACGTCCTGACTTTC,CASSLATGRGANVLTF
TRBV20-1,NA,few,TRBJ1-1,TGCAGTGCTAGAACGCAGACACTATTAGGCACTGAAGCTTTCTTT,CSARTQTLLGTEAFF
TRBV29-1,TRBD2,many,TRBJ2-7,TGCAGCGTTGAAGGTGGCGGGGGGCCTACCTACGAGCAGTACTTC,CSVEGGGGPTYEQYF
TRBV7-9,NA,NA,TRBJ1-1,TGTGCCAGCAGCAAATCCCGGGCCGGCCTGGATGAAGCTTTCTTT,CASSKSRAGLDEAFF
TRBV4-1,NA,once,TRBJ2-1,TGCGCCAGCAGCACCGGGGATAGCTCCTACAATGAGCAGTTCTTC,CASSTGDSSYNEQFF
TRBV19,TRBD2,NA,TRBJ2-7,TGTGCCAGTAGTAGATTAGCGGGAGCGAGCTACGAGCAGTACTTC,CASSRLAGASYEQYF
TRBV5-6,NA,NA,TRBJ2-7,TGTGCCAGCAGGAGGACGGGGGCAAACTACGAGCAGTACTTC,CASRRTGANYEQYF
TRBV11-3,NA,many,TRBJ2-1,TGTGCCAGCAGCCTACTGAAGAGAAGCGGTGAGCAGTTCTTC,CASSLLKRSGEQFF
TRBV4-3,TRBD2,many,TRBJ2-7,TGCGCCAGCAGCCAGTCTAGCGGCTCCTACGAGCAGTACTTC,CASSQSSGSYEQYF
TRBV28,NA,few,TRBJ2-7,TGTGCCAGCAGTAGGGTATTCTACGAGCAGTACTTC,CASSRVFYEQYF
TRBV20-1,NA,NA,TRBJ1-3,TGCAGTGCTAGAGTCACAGGCCTAGGAAACACCATATATTTT,CSARVTGLGNTIYF
TRBV5-5,TRBD2,many,TRBJ2-1,TGTGCCAGCAGCTTGGGGGCTAGCGGACCCCGCTCCTACAATGAGCAGTTCTTC,CASSLGASGPRSYNEQFF
TRBV5-6,TRBD1,many,TRBJ2-2,TGTGCCAGCAGCCTAGGACAGGGGTACACCGGGGAGCTGTTTTTT,CASSLGQGYTGELFF
TRBV7-9,NA,many,TRBJ1-6,TGTGCCAGCAGCTCCCCGGAAGGTTCACCCCTCCACTTT,CASSSPEGSPLHF
TRBV3-1,TRBD1,many,TRBJ2-1,TGTGCCAGCAGCCAGGTTGTCCGGGACAGGGACCTGGGTGAGCAGTTCTTC,CASSQVVRDRDLGEQFF
TRBV19,TRBD1,few,TRBJ1-2,TGTGCCAGTTCCGGGACAGTTAATGGCTACACCTTC,CASSGTVNGYTF
TRBV7-8,NA,many,TRBJ1-5,TGTGCCAGCAGCTTTAATCGTAATCAGCCCCAGCATTTT,CASSFNRNQPQHF
TRBV9,TRBD2,NA,TRBJ2-7,TGTGCCAGCAGCGACGAGGGCGGGAGCGAACCCTACGAGCAGTACTTC,CASSDEGGSEPYEQYF
TRBV7-6,NA,NA,TRBJ1-6,TGTGCCAGCAGCTCCGTGGAGGGAGTGGGCTCACCCCTCCACTTT,CASSSVEGVGSPLHF
TRBV7-9,TRBD1,few,TRBJ1-2,TGTGCCAGCAGCATATCCACAGGGGGAACGGGCTATGGCTACACCTTC,CASSISTGGTGYGYTF
TRBV3-1,NA,many,TRBJ2-5,TGTGCCAGCAGCCCGCGTAGCGAGACACGCTTCGAGGAAGAGACCCAGTACTTC,CASSPRSETRFEEETQYF
TRBV5-1,NA,many,TRBJ2-1,TGCGCCAGCAGCTGGCGCCGGGGGCTAGCGGACAATGAGCAGTTCTTC,CASSWRRGLADNEQFF
TRBV12-3/TRBV12-4,NA,NA,TRBJ2-7,TGTGCCAGCAGTCTGGACCCCCACGAGCAGTACTTC,CASSLDPHEQYF
TRBV27,TRBD2,few,TRBJ2-5,TGTGCCAGCAGTTCGGGACTAGCGGGATGGGAGACCCAGTACTTC,CASSSGLAGWETQYF
TRBV29-1,NA,NA,TRBJ1-1,TGCAGCGTTGGTCTCCTTGGGGGCTGGACTGAAGCTTTCTTT,CSVGLLGGWTEAFF
TRBV9,NA,NA,TRBJ2-1,TGTGCCAGCAGCGCACGCCTGAACTCTGTTCCGAACAATGAGCAGTTCTTC,CASSARLNSVPNNEQFF
TRBV27,TRBD1,few,TRBJ1-4,TGTGCCAGCAGTTTAGGCGGGGTCGTGGACAGGGATGAAAAACTGTTTTTT,CASSLGGVVDRDEKLFF
TRBV12-3/TRBV12-4,NA,many,TRBJ2-3,TGTGCCAGCAGTTTAATCTTTCGCGCCGGACAGCTTAGCACAGATACGCAGTATTTT,CASSLIFRAGQLSTDTQYF
TRBV6-1,NA,NA,TRBJ2-1,TGTGCCAGCAGTGAAGCAGACCTCTGGGGGCATGAGCAGTTCTTC,CASSEADLWGHEQFF
TRBV7-2,NA,NA,TRBJ2-3,TGTGCCAGCAGCCCCCTAAGGCTAGCAACCACAGATACGCAGTATTTT,CASSPLRLATTDTQYF
TRBV10-3,NA,few,TRBJ2-1,TGTGCCATCAGTGACCTTTCCGGCTACAATGAGCAGTTCTTC,CAISDLSGYNEQFF
TRBV29-1,NA,few,TRBJ2-1,TGCAGCACCGCAGGGCTGGATGAGCAGTTCTTC,CSTAGLDEQFF